This T cell receptor (beta chain) was recovered during a study of blood T cell repertoires in COVID-19. CDR3 length: 16 amino acids. Germline V lookup: CDR1 SGHTA, CDR2 FQGNSA. The V end was cut by 0 bases, the J end by 2 bases, with 12 bases between. Produced via immunoSEQ multiplex PCR; TCRdb's table is partial and in-frame only. The data show 170,000 or so clones, 90% to 95% seen once. The chain combines TRBV7-2 with TRBJ2-3, with D possibly matching TRBD2 (6 bases). This TCR came from a middle-aged man with acute or convalescent COVID-19. The sequenced sample consisted of peripheral blood. The CDR3 here is CASSLAQGLFTDTQYF. CDR3 in DNA: TGTGCCAGCAGCTTAGCGCAAGGACTATTCACAGATACGCAGTATTTT.